This T cell receptor beta chain comes out of a study of CD8+ T cells in alopecia areata. Study-level results: One nonresponder leaves baseline CD8+ expansion's link to response uncertain. Scalp sequencing also captures normal skin's resident alphabeta T cells.

Treatment meaning: oral pan-JAK inhibitor, 5-10 mg twice daily. In each case, RNA was isolated and then reverse transcribed into cDNA as the sequencing template. Clones were sequenced by immunoSEQ multiplex PCR, and TCRdb holds only the in-frame ones, with some missing. The table has roughly 280,000 clones, 60% seen once; the top ten hold 0.9% to 0.95%. V lost 3 bases and J 14 bases, leaving 8 bases between the germline ends. Germline V gene sequence: CDR1 SGHTA, CDR2 FQGNSA. The CDR3 covers 11 residues. As to this clone: Its antigen remains unknown.

The V gene is TRBV7-2, the J gene TRBJ1-6, with D unclear. The specimen was CD4+ T cells sorted from blood, collected at approximately week 52, from a patient treated with tofacitinib. The sequence was collected from a human donor with alopecia areata. CDR3 in amino acids: CASSLRNALHF. CDR3 bases: TGTGCCAGCAGCTTGAGGAACGCCCTCCACTTT.